Reported below is one T cell receptor (beta chain). The data belong to a study of T-cell memory formation after mild COVID-19. One entry per CDR3 protein, called by TCRdb with MiXCR from the 5' RACE reads. The data contain 350,000 to 500,000 distinct CDR3 sequences, about 25% of them singletons. The receptor was isolated from an adult woman who had mild COVID-19 (a few samples of this study predate the infection). Cell type and time point are not known. Input material: PBMCs or a T cell subset sorted from them (not recorded which).

CDR3 protein: CASSYGGAGYTF. The CDR3 DNA sequence: TGTGCCAGCAGTTACGGGGGTGCCGGCTACACCTTC. The chain combines TRBV6-5 with TRBJ1-2, with a possible D match to TRBD1 (5 bases). The CDR3 loop spans 12 amino acids. The V end lost 2 bases, the J end lost 8 bases, and 9 bases lay between the germline ends. CDR1 and CDR2 from the germline V gene are MNHEY and SVGAGI.